Listed here are 25 T cell receptor beta chains from one sample, sequenced in a study of cytomegalovirus exposure and HLA in healthy donors. PCR involved 60 Vbeta and 13 Jbeta primers. Generated by immunoSEQ multiplex PCR, the TCRdb table keeps only in-frame clones and is missing some. Seen here are some 180,000 clones, about 90% observed once, and the top ten hold over 0.2%. The sequencing input was PBMCs. The receptors originated from a girl younger than two in good health and CMV-seronegative.

This chain joins TRBV7-9 and TRBJ2-5; D is uncertain. Germline CDR1 is SEHNR and CDR2 is FQNEAQ (reference sequence). This CDR3 is 14 amino acids long. V lost 3 bases and J 2 bases, leaving 10 bases between the germline ends. The DNA of the CDR3 is TGTGCCAGCAGCTTTTGGGCAATACAAGAGACCCAGTACTTC. Its protein is CASSFWAIQETQYF.

The rearrangement links TRBV7-2 to TRBJ1-1; no clear D gene. Germline V gene sequence: CDR1 SGHTA, CDR2 FQGNSA. Trimming took off 1 base at V and 7 bases at J, with 16 bases between the two ends. The CDR3 has 15 amino acids. CDR3 sequence (DNA): TGTGCCAGCAGCTTAGGGCTAGATTTCTTCGGTGAAGCTTTCTTT. It specifies CASSLGLDFFGEAFF.

The chain employs TRBV7-6 and TRBJ2-7; D not certain. V was pared by 1 base and J by 1 base, with 14 bases between. CDR3 length: 16 amino acids. Germline lookup yields CDR1 SGHVS and CDR2 FNYEAQ. The CDR3 coding sequence is TGTGCCAGCAGCTTAGGACGGCAGGCAACTTCCTACGAGCAGTACTTC. Protein product: CASSLGRQATSYEQYF.

V gene TRBV5-1 combines with J gene TRBJ2-7; possible D gene TRBD1, 6 bases. Trimming took off 3 bases at V and 3 bases at J, with 16 bases between the two ends. In germline, CDR1 is SGHRS, CDR2 YFSETQ. The CDR3 runs to 15 residues. The CDR3 DNA follows: TGCGCCAGCAGCTCGGTGGGGACATCAATCTACGAGCAGTACTTC. Translated: CASSSVGTSIYEQYF.

The V gene is TRBV6-1, the J gene TRBJ2-6; D is undetermined. Germline V gene data show CDR1 as MNHNS and CDR2 as SASEGT. The CDR3 covers 15 residues. Trimming pared 2 bases from V and 0 bases from J, leaving 5 bases between. The CDR3 loop reads CASSESDSGANVLTF. CDR3 bases: TGTGCCAGCAGTGAAAGCGACTCTGGGGCCAACGTCCTGACTTTC.

The chain employs TRBV6-1 and TRBJ2-7, with 7 positions matching TRBD1. V gave up 6 bases and J gave up 4 bases; unmatched junction bases: 3. Germline loops: CDR1 MNHNS, CDR2 SASEGT. The CDR3 runs to 12 residues. CDR3 sequence: CASRQGQYEQYF. CDR3 DNA: TGTGCCAGCAGACAGGGGCAATACGAGCAGTACTTC.

This chain connects TRBV15 to TRBJ2-7; TRBD2 agrees at 8 bases. J was trimmed by 3 bases and V by 0 bases; bases with no gene match: 4. Germline CDR1 LNHNV, CDR2 YYDKDF (reference sequence). This CDR3 is 15 amino acids long. The CDR3 nucleotides are TGTGCCACCAGCAGAGAACCCAGCGGGAGCTACGAGCAGTACTTC. Its protein is CATSREPSGSYEQYF.

The chain joins TRBV18 to TRBJ2-5; D is possibly TRBD1 (5 bases). Germline values: CDR1 KGHSH, CDR2 LQKENI. There are 14 residues in the CDR3. The germline V and J ends were trimmed by 8 bases and 1 base, with 14 bases remaining between them. CDR3 amino acids: CASQQGSGQETQYF. Here the CDR3 DNA reads TGTGCCAGCCAGCAGGGATCGGGCCAAGAGACCCAGTACTTC. Combining the CDR3 with reference TRBV18 and TRBJ2-5 gives the whole variable domain NAGVMQNPRHLVRRRGQEARLRCSPMKGHSHVYWYRQLPEEGLKFMVYLQKENIIDESGMPKERFSAEFPKEGPSILRIQQVVRGDSAAYFCASQQGSGQETQYFGPGTRLLVL.

This chain links TRBV7-9 with TRBJ2-5, with D possibly TRBD2 on 6 matching bases. Per the germline V gene, CDR1 is SEHNR and CDR2 is FQNEAQ (reference sequence). The CDR3 runs 15 residues. V lost 6 bases to trimming and J lost 0 bases, with 14 bases between them. As DNA, the CDR3 is TGTGCCAGCAGTTTCACGCTAGCGTACCAAGAGACCCAGTACTTC. Its translation: CASSFTLAYQETQYF. The full variable domain, rest sourced from reference TRBV7-9 and TRBJ2-5, is DTGVSQNPRHKITKRGQNVTFRCDPISEHNRLYWYRQTLGQGPEFLTYFQNEAQLEKSRLLSDRFSAERPKGSFSTLEIQRTEQGDSAMYLCASSFTLAYQETQYFGPGTRLLVL.

V usage is TRBV7-8 and J usage is TRBJ2-2, with D maybe TRBD2 (6 bases). Trimming cost V 4 bases and J 1 base, with 16 bases left between them. Germline loops: CDR1 SGHVS, CDR2 FQNEAQ. This CDR3 comprises 17 residues. The CDR3 protein is CASSSRRVAVNTGELFF. The CDR3 region has the DNA TGTGCCAGCAGCTCCCGCCGGGTAGCGGTGAACACCGGGGAGCTGTTTTTT.

The chain links TRBV5-5 to TRBJ2-7; 7 bases fit TRBD1. CDR3 length: 12 residues. The junction had 1 base not matched to a gene; V was cut back by 7 bases and J by 0 bases. Germline V lookup: CDR1 SGHKS, CDR2 YYEKEE (reference sequence). The CDR3 is CASGTASYEQYF. The CDR3 DNA reads TGTGCCAGCGGGACAGCCTCCTACGAGCAGTACTTC.

V gene TRBV5-4 combines with J gene TRBJ1-1, with D tentatively TRBD1 (6 bases). Trimming took off 1 base at V and 3 bases at J, with 10 bases between the two ends. This CDR3 region has 14 residues. The germline V gene encodes CDR1 SGHNT and CDR2 YYREEE (reference sequence). CDR3 DNA sequence: TGTGCCAGCAGCTTGAGGACAGAGTACACTGAAGCTTTCTTT. This codes for CASSLRTEYTEAFF.

The V gene is TRBV19, the J gene TRBJ1-1; 10 positions agree with TRBD1. Germline lookup yields CDR1 LNHDA and CDR2 SQIVND (reference sequence). Germline trimming cut 2 bases from V and 6 bases from J; bases unmatched to any gene: 3. The CDR3 sequence is 14 residues long. The CDR3, as DNA: TGTGCCAGTAGTATATTCGGGACAGGGGCTGAAGCTTTCTTT. Translation: CASSIFGTGAEAFF.

The table lists this clone with a count of one. V is TRBV18 and J is TRBJ2-7; 11 nucleotides line up with TRBD2. The CDR3 has 17 residues. V trimming: 4 bases; J trimming: 2 bases; junction bases outside the gene matches: 10. CDR1 KGHSH and CDR2 LQKENI come from the germline V gene. The CDR3 protein is CASSLSGTSGVPYEQYF. Written as DNA, the CDR3 is TGTGCCAGCTCACTATCCGGGACTAGCGGCGTTCCCTACGAGCAGTACTTC.

The V call is TRBV29-1, the J call TRBJ2-3; D perhaps matches TRBD1 (5 bases). The germline CDR1 and CDR2 sequences are SQVTM and ANQGSEA. Between the trimmed V and J ends, which lost 8 bases and 2 bases, there was a span of 11 bases. The CDR3 is 12 residues long. The CDR3 DNA is TGCAGCCAGGGCCAATACACAGATACGCAGTATTTT. Translating it yields CSQGQYTDTQYF.

The chain joins TRBV11-2 to TRBJ2-3, with 7 bases that match TRBD1. After removal of 4 bases from V and 1 base from J, the junction contained 11 bases not matched to a gene. This CDR3 region has 17 residues. Germline V gives CDR1 SGHAT, CDR2 FQNNGV. The CDR3 DNA sequence: TGTGCCAGCAGCTCCCTTCGGCGGACAGGTGGCACAGATACGCAGTATTTT. Translated: CASSSLRRTGGTDTQYF.

The chain recombines TRBV25-1 with TRBJ1-2, with D maybe TRBD1 (5 bases). CDR1 MGHDK and CDR2 SYGVNS come from the germline V gene. The CDR3 consists of 14 residues. Between the trimmed V and J ends, which lost 3 bases and 5 bases, there was a span of 13 bases. The CDR3 sequence: CASSDTGQTYGYTF. In DNA form, the CDR3 reads TGTGCCAGCAGTGATACCGGACAAACATATGGCTACACCTTC.

The chain uses TRBV7-2 and TRBJ2-1; possibly TRBD1 for D (5 bases). The germline V gene has CDR1 SGHTA and CDR2 FQGNSA. CDR3 length: 16 residues. Deletions cut 2 bases from V and 1 base from J, with 12 bases between. CDR3 nucleotides: TGTGCCAGCAGCTTAAGGTTGGGGCAGTCCTACAATGAGCAGTTCTTC. Translating it yields CASSLRLGQSYNEQFF.

The chain employs TRBV7-2 and TRBJ2-5; tentative D call: TRBD2 (5 bases). CDR1 and CDR2 (germline): SGHTA, FQGNSA. The CDR3 totals 14 residues. The V end was cut by 5 bases, the J end by 1 base, with 11 bases between. CDR3 sequence: CASSGLAIQETQYF. The CDR3 nucleotides are TGTGCCAGCAGCGGGCTAGCAATCCAAGAGACCCAGTACTTC.

This chain joins TRBV6-5 and TRBJ1-4, with D possibly matching TRBD1 (5 bases). Germline-derived CDR1 and CDR2 are MNHEY and SVGAGI. Trimming stripped 6 bases from V and 5 bases from J, with 16 bases between. This CDR3 comprises 15 residues. The CDR3 nucleotides are TGTGCCAGCAGCCACGGGGGGACGGTGAATGAAAAACTGTTTTTT. Its protein is CASSHGGTVNEKLFF.

The chain employs TRBV23-1 and TRBJ2-7; 9 nucleotides agree with TRBD1. TRBV23-1 is an ORF, and what it does is uncertain. CDR3 size: 16 residues. The junction had 13 bases not matched to a gene; V was cut back by 6 bases and J by 4 bases. For the CDR3, the DNA is TGCGCCAGCAGACCGGGACAGGGATTTGGTGAGTACGAGCAGTACTTC. It encodes CASRPGQGFGEYEQYF.

V gene TRBV15 combines with J gene TRBJ2-3, with 11 nucleotides matching TRBD2. V dropped 9 bases and J dropped 6; count of bases not matched to a gene: 8. The CDR3 loop spans 14 amino acids. The V gene's germline CDR1 is LNHNV and CDR2 YYDKDF (reference sequence). The CDR3 region is CATSMLAGGDTQYF. The CDR3 DNA reads as TGTGCCACTTCTATGCTAGCGGGAGGTGATACGCAGTATTTT.

The CDR3 DNA reads as TGTGCCACCAGCAGTGGACAGCTACGGGGATTACAGTTCTTC. Protein sequence: CATSSGQLRGLQFF. The chain couples TRBV15 to TRBJ2-1; D is possibly TRBD1 (6 bases). Germline V gene lookup returns CDR1 LNHNV and CDR2 YYDKDF (reference sequence). CDR3 length: 14 amino acids. Trimming cost V 3 bases and J 13 bases, with 19 bases left between them.

The CDR3 region has the DNA TGCGCCAGCAGCTTGGGGGGACAGGGGGCGATTCGGGAAAAACTGTTTTTT. Its protein is CASSLGGQGAIREKLFF. The chain joins TRBV5-1 to TRBJ1-4, with 12 bases that match TRBD1. This CDR3 comprises 17 residues. The junction had 8 bases not matched to a gene; V was cut back by 0 bases and J by 8 bases. Germline assignment: CDR1 SGHRS and CDR2 YFSETQ.

This chain uses TRBV4-1 with TRBJ2-7; TRBD2 agrees at 13 bases. The trim removed 0 bases at V and 0 bases at J, leaving 8 bases unmatched. The CDR3 sequence is 19 residues long. Germline V CDR1 and CDR2: MGHRA, YSYEKL. Here the CDR3 DNA reads TGCGCCAGCAGCCAAGATAGGAGACTAGCGGGGGGAGGCTCCTACGAGCAGTACTTC. This encodes CASSQDRRLAGGGSYEQYF.